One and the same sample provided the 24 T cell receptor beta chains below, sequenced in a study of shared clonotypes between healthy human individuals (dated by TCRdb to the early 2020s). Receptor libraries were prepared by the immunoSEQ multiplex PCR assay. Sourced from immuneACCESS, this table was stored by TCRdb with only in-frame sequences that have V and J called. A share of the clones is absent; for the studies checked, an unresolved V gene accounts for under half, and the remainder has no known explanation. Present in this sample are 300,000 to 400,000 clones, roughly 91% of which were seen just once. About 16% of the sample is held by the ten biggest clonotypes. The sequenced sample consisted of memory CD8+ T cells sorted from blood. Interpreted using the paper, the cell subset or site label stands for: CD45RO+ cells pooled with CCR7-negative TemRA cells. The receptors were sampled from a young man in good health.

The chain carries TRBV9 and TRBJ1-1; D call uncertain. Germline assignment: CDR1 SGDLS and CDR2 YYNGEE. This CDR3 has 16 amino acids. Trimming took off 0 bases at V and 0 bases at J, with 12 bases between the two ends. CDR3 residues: CASSVDGGPMNTEAFF. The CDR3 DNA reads TGTGCCAGCAGCGTAGATGGAGGGCCTATGAACACTGAAGCTTTCTTT.

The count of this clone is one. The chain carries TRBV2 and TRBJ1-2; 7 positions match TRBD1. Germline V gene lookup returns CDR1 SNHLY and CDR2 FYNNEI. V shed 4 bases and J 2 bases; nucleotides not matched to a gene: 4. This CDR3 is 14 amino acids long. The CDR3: CASSGGQLNYGYTF. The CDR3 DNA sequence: TGTGCCAGCAGTGGGGGACAGCTGAACTATGGCTACACCTTC.

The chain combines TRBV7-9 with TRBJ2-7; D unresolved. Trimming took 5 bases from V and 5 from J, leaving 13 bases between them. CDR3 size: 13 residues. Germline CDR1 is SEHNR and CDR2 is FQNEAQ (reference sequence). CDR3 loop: CASSLQVHDEQYF. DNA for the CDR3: TGTGCCAGCAGCCTTCAGGTTCACGACGAGCAGTACTTC.

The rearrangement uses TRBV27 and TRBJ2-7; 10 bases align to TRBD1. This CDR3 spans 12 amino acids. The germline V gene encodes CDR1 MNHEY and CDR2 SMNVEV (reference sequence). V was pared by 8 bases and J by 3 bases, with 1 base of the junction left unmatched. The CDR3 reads CASRTGGYEQYF. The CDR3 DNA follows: TGTGCCAGCCGGACAGGGGGCTACGAGCAGTACTTC.

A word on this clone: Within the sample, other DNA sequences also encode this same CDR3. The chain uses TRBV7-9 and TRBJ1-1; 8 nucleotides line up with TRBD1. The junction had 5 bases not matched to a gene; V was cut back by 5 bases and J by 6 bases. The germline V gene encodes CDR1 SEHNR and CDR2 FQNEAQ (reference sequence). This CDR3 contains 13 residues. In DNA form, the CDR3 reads TGTGCCAGCAGCCCGCAACAGGGGGCTGAAGCTTTCTTT. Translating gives CASSPQQGAEAFF.

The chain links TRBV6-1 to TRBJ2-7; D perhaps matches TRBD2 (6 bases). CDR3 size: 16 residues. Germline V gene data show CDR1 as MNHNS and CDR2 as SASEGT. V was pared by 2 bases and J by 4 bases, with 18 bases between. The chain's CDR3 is CASSETTEGKGYEQYF. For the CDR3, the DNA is TGTGCCAGCAGTGAAACGACGGAGGGTAAGGGGTACGAGCAGTACTTC.

The CDR3: CASSLRGPYNEQFF. CDR3 in DNA: TGTGCCAGCAGTCTGCGGGGGCCGTACAATGAGCAGTTCTTC. The chain combines TRBV27 with TRBJ2-1; perhaps TRBD2 as D (7 bases). Between the trimmed V and J ends, which lost 5 bases and 4 bases, there was a span of 12 bases. This CDR3 region has 14 residues. Germline V lookup: CDR1 MNHEY, CDR2 SMNVEV (reference sequence).

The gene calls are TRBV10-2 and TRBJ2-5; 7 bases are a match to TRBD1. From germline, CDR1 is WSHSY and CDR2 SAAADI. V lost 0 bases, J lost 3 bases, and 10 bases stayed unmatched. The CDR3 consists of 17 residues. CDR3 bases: TGCGCCAGCAGTGAGTCGACAGGGCAAATAACCAAAGAGACCCAGTACTTC. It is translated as CASSESTGQITKETQYF.

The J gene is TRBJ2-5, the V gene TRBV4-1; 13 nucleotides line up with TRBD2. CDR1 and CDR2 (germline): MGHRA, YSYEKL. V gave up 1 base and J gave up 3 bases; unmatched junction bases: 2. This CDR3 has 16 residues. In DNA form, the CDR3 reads TGCGCCAGCAGCCAAGTTGGACTAGCGGGAGAAGAGACCCAGTACTTC. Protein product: CASSQVGLAGEETQYF.

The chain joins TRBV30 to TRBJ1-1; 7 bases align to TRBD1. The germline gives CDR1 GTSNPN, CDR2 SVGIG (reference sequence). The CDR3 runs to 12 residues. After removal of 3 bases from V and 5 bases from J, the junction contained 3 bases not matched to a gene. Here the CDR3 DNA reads TGTGCCTGGAGCTCAGGGGGGACTGAAGCTTTCTTT. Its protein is CAWSSGGTEAFF.

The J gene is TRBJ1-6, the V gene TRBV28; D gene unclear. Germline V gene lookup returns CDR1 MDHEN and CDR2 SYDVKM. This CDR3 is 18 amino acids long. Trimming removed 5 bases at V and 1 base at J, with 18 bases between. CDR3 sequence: CASSPNRRGWSYNSPLHF. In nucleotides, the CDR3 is TGTGCCAGCAGTCCCAACCGACGCGGTTGGTCCTATAATTCACCCCTCCACTTT.

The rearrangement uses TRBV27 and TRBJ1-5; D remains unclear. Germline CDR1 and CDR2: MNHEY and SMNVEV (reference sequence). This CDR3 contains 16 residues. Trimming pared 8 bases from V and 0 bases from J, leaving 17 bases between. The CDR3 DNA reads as TGTGCCAGCGGCGACAACAGACCCTATAGCAATCAGCCCCAGCATTTT. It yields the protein CASGDNRPYSNQPQHF.

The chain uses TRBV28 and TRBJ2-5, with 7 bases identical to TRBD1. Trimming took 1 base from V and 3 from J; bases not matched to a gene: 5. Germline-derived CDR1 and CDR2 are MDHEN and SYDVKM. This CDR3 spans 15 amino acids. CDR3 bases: TGTGCCAGCAGTTTATTCCCCGACAGGGAAGAGACCCAGTACTTC. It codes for CASSLFPDREETQYF.

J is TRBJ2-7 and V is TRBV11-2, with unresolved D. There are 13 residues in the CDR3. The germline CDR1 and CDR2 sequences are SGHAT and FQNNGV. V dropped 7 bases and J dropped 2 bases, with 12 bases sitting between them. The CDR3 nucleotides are TGTGCCAGCAACCCCTTGTTAGCCTACGAGCAGTACTTC. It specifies CASNPLLAYEQYF. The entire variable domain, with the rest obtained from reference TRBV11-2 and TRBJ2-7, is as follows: EAGVAQSPRYKIIEKRQSVAFWCNPISGHATLYWYQQILGQGPKLLIQFQNNGVVDDSQLPKDRFSAERLKGVDSTLKIQPAKLEDSAVYLCASNPLLAYEQYFGPGTRLTVT.

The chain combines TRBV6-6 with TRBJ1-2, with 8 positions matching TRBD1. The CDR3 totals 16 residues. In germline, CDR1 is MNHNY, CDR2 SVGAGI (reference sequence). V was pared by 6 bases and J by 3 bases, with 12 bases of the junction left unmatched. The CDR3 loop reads CASSLTIWTGHYGYTF. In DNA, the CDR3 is TGTGCCAGCAGCCTTACGATATGGACAGGGCACTATGGCTACACCTTC.

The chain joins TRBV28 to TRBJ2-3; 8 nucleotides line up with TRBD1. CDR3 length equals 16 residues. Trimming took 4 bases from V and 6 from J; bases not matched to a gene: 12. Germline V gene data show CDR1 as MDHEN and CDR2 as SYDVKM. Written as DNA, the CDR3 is TGTGCCAGCAGTTGGACACCGGGACAGGCCTTCGATACGCAGTATTTT. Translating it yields CASSWTPGQAFDTQYF.

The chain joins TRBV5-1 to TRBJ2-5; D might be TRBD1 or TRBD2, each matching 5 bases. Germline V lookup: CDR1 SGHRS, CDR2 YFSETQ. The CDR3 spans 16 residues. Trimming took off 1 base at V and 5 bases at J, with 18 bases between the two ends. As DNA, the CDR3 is TGCGCCAGCAGCTTGTGGGGAGTGGGGGAAACGGAGACCCAGTACTTC. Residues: CASSLWGVGETETQYF.

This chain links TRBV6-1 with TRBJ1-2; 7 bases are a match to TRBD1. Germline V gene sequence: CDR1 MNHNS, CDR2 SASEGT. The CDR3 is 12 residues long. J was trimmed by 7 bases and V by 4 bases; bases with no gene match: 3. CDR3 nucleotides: TGTGCCAGCAGTGGGTACAGGGGTGGCTACACCTTC. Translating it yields CASSGYRGGYTF.

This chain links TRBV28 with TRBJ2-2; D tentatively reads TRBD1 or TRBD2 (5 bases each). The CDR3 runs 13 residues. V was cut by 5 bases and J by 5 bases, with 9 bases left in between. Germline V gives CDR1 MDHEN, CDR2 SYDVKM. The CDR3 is CASSLGETGELFF. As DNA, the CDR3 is TGTGCCAGCAGTCTGGGGGAAACCGGGGAGCTGTTTTTT.

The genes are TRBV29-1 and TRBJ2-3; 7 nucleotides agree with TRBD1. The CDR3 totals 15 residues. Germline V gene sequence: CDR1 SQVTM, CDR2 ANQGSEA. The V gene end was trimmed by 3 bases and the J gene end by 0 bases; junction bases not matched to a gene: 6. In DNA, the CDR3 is TGCAGCGTTGAGGGGGACAGTCCTAGCACAGATACGCAGTATTTT. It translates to CSVEGDSPSTDTQYF.

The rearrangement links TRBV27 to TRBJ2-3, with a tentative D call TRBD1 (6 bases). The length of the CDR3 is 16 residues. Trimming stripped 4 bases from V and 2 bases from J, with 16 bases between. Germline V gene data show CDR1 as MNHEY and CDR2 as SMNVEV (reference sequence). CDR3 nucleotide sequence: TGTGCCAGCAGTTCCCAACCCGGACAGCTCACAGATACGCAGTATTTT. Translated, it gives CASSSQPGQLTDTQYF.

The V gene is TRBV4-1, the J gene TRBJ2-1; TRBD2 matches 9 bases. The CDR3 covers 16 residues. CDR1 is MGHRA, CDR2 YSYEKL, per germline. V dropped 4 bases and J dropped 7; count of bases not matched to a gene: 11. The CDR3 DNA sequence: TGCGCCAGCAGCCGCCTAGGGAGCGGGGGGCCTAATGAGCAGTTCTTC. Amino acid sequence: CASSRLGSGGPNEQFF.

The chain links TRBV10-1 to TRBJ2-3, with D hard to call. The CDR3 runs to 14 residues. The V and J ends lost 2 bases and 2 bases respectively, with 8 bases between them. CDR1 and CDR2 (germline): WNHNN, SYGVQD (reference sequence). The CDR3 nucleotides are TGCGCCAGCAGTGAGGATTTTTCCACAGATACGCAGTATTTT. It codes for CASSEDFSTDTQYF.

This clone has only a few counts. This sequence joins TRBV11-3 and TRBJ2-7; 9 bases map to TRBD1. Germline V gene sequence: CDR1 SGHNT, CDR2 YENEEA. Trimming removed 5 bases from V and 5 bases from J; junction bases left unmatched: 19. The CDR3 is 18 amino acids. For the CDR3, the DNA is TGTGCCAGCAGCCTGCCGGGACAGGGTAGAAGGGAGTGGGACGAGCAGTACTTC. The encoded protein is CASSLPGQGRREWDEQYF.